This T cell receptor (beta chain) was sequenced in a study of blood T cell repertoires in COVID-19. Study-wide background: Sources were T cells, B-cell-depleted T cells, or PBMCs; the material itself was cDNA or gDNA.

Trimming took off 5 bases at V and 2 bases at J, with 13 bases between the two ends. The CDR3 consists of 14 residues. CDR1 is MNHEY and CDR2 is SVGAGI in the germline V gene. Methods used by the authors: Counts of nucleated cells, estimated from reference gene primer amplification, were obtained. TCRdb keeps only in-frame clones here, not all; method: immunoSEQ multiplex PCR. From that table come the V and J calls and clone size; the DNA was used to work out D and trimming. This sample has some 220,000 clones, with about 90% found just once. Sample: peripheral blood. The receptor's source is a man aged 30 to 45 with COVID-19, enrolled during active disease. V is TRBV6-5 and J is TRBJ2-7, with a tentative D call TRBD1 (6 bases). The chain's CDR3 is CASSPRTDPYEQYF. The CDR3 DNA follows: TGTGCCAGCAGTCCGCGGACAGATCCCTACGAGCAGTACTTC.